Below, 10 T cell receptor beta chains from the same sample are listed, as sequenced in a study of T cell clonality in common variable immunodeficiency (dated by TCRdb to 2014 to 2015). The library was obtained by the immunoSEQ multiplex PCR assay. TCRdb carries this immuneACCESS record with in-frame sequences only. Its versions omit some clonotypes, under half of them owing to an unresolved V gene in the studies checked, with the rest unexplained. The data for this sample show some 38,000 clones, each detected more than once. 2.5% to 3% of the sample rests with the top ten. The specimen was peripheral blood mononuclear cells. The source is a person aged 18 to 70 in good health.

As for this clone: A read error is possible here, since a much larger clone lies one base away. The sequenced fragment ends 3 residues before the CDR3 boundary, so the rest is inferred from the germline J gene. The rearrangement joins TRBV6-1 to TRBJ2-3; tentatively, D is TRBD2 (5 bases). CDR1 is MNHNS and CDR2 is SASEGT in the germline V gene. This CDR3 has 13 amino acids. The sequenced CDR3 bases are TGTGCCAGCAGTGAAAGAGGGCGTCAGCCG. Translation gives CASSERGRQP. Given in full, the CDR3 is CASSERGRQPQYF.

At least ten counts were recorded for this clone. The CDR3 extends 3 residues past the end of the read, so its final part is completed from the germline J gene. The chain uses TRBV3-1 (or the pseudogene TRBV3-2) and TRBJ2-7; tentatively, D is TRBD2 (6 bases). The germline V and J ends were trimmed by 0 bases and 0 bases, with 12 bases remaining between them. Germline V gene sequence: CDR1 LGHDT, CDR2 YNNKEL (reference sequence). CDR3 size: 16 residues. The CDR3 loop reads CASSQEGTPSSYEQYF. Partial CDR3 DNA: TGTGCCAGCAGCCAAGAAGGGACTCCGAGCTCCTACGAG.

This clone was seen many times. The CDR3 end is not reached by the read, which stops 3 residues before it; the germline J gene fills it in. The chain couples TRBV20-1 to TRBJ2-1; 12 nucleotides align to TRBD2. Trimming at V came to 1 base and at J to 6 bases, leaving 10 bases not matched to a gene. The CDR3 sequence is 17 residues long. Germline V gene sequence: CDR1 DFQATT, CDR2 SNEGSKA (reference sequence). Incomplete CDR3 DNA: TGCAGTGCTAGAGTAGCGACTAGCGGGAGTGCCCTCAATGAG. Amino acid sequence: CSARVATSGSALNE. Given in full, the CDR3 is CSARVATSGSALNEQFF.

This clone was counted many times. The observed sequence ends 3 residues before the CDR3 terminus, with the missing tail filled in from the germline J gene. V usage is TRBV7-3 and J usage is TRBJ2-2, with 8 bases aligning to TRBD1. Germline CDR1 SGHTA, CDR2 FQGTGA. The CDR3 has 17 residues. Germline trimming cut 5 bases from V and 1 base from J; bases unmatched to any gene: 9. The DNA read from the CDR3 is TGTGCCAGCAGCCCGGGATGGGGGACAGGGAACACCGGGGAG. As protein: CASSPGWGTGNTGE. The full CDR3 sequence reads CASSPGWGTGNTGELFF.

This clone was recorded many times. The read finishes 3 residues shy of the CDR3 end, and the germline J gene is used to complete it. The chain has TRBV5-1 and TRBJ2-7, with 7 nucleotides matching TRBD2. The germline V gene has CDR1 SGHRS and CDR2 YFSETQ. Unmatched junction bases numbered 13, after V lost 4 bases and J lost 6 bases. The length of the CDR3 is 15 residues. CDR3 DNA (partial): TGCGCCAGCAGCCGGACCCTAGCGGAGGGAGGCGAG. As protein: CASSRTLAEGGE. The entire CDR3 reads CASSRTLAEGGEQYF.

In its sample, this clone was seen many times. CDR3 amino acids: CASSLGGGNEKLFF. Incomplete CDR3 DNA: TGTGCCAGCAGTCTAGGGGGCGGTAATGAAAAA. The V call is TRBV2, the J call TRBJ1-4; 7 bases agree with TRBD1. The CDR3 end is not reached by the read, which stops 3 residues before it; the germline J gene fills it in. Germline loops: CDR1 SNHLY, CDR2 FYNNEI. The CDR3 spans 14 residues. Losses at the gene ends were 5 bases for V and 4 bases for J; bases not matched to a gene: 4.

This clone was seen many times. The read ends 3 residues shy of where the CDR3 ends; the end is completed using the germline J gene. The V and J genes are TRBV7-9 and TRBJ2-1; no clear D gene. The germline V and J ends were trimmed by 5 bases and 8 bases, with 13 bases remaining between them. Germline V gene lookup returns CDR1 SEHNR and CDR2 FQNEAQ (reference sequence). There are 13 residues in the CDR3. The CDR3 protein is CASSPTPAHEQFF. The covered CDR3 bases are TGTGCCAGCAGCCCCACCCCAGCGCATGAG.

CDR3 bases read: TGTGCCTACGGAGCGGGAGGGCCCGGTGAG. It encodes CAYGAGGPGE. The whole CDR3 sequence reads CAYGAGGPGEQFF. The V call is TRBV30, the J call TRBJ2-1; 10 nucleotides line up with TRBD2. The read gets to within 3 residues of the CDR3 end, and the germline J gene fills in the rest. CDR3 length equals 13 residues. The V gene's germline CDR1 is GTSNPN and CDR2 SVGIG (reference sequence). V was clipped by 7 bases and J by 9 bases; unmatched bases: 9.

This clone showed up many times. The sequenced fragment ends 3 residues before the CDR3 boundary, so the rest is inferred from the germline J gene. J is TRBJ2-3 and V is TRBV6-2 or TRBV6-3; 7 nucleotides line up with TRBD1. The CDR3 loop spans 15 amino acids. In germline, CDR1 is MNHEY, CDR2 SVGEGT. CDR3 amino acids: CASSTEDRVLETQYF. The CDR3 DNA, read in part, is TGTGCCAGCAGTACGGAAGACAGGGTCCTGGAGACG.

To note about this clone: The missing CDR3 end, 3 residues past where the read stops, is filled in from the germline J gene. This chain joins TRBV7-9 and TRBJ1-3; 12 bases line up with TRBD1. Germline V lookup: CDR1 SEHNR, CDR2 FQNEAQ (reference sequence). The V and J ends lost 6 bases and 4 bases, in that order; junction bases with no gene match: 4. The CDR3 extends over 15 amino acids. The CDR3: CASRPGQGAGNTIYF. The DNA read from the CDR3 is TGTGCCAGCAGACCGGGACAGGGGGCAGGAAACACC. The full variable domain, with the rest looked up from reference TRBV7-9 and TRBJ1-3, is DTGVSQNPRHKITKRGQNVTFRCDPISEHNRLYWYRQTLGQGPEFLTYFQNEAQLEKSRLLSDRFSAERPKGSFSTLEIQRTEQGDSAMYLCASRPGQGAGNTIYFGEGSWLTVV.